A single sample gave rise to the 16 T cell receptor beta chains below, sequenced in a study of blood T cell repertoires in COVID-19. Generated by immunoSEQ multiplex PCR, the TCRdb table keeps only in-frame clones and is missing some. The sample holds roughly 130,000 clones, around 83% seen once. Sequencing was done on a sample of PBMCs or T cells enriched from blood (not recorded which). These receptors originate from a man over 45 who had recovered from COVID-19.

CDR3: CASSFGTAVNTEAFF. The CDR3 bases are TGTGCCAGCAGCTTCGGGACAGCCGTGAACACTGAAGCTTTCTTT. This sequence joins TRBV7-8 and TRBJ1-1, with 7 bases lining up with TRBD1. The CDR3 loop spans 15 amino acids. V gave up 3 bases and J gave up 0 bases; unmatched junction bases: 4. The V gene's germline CDR1 is SGHVS and CDR2 FQNEAQ.

The chain uses TRBV30 and TRBJ1-1; possibly TRBD1 for D (5 bases). V lost 4 bases and J lost 6, with 12 bases in between. Germline V gene lookup returns CDR1 GTSNPN and CDR2 SVGIG (reference sequence). The CDR3 length is 12 residues. CDR3 residues: CAWNRGNAEAFF. The DNA for the CDR3 is TGTGCCTGGAATAGGGGAAATGCTGAAGCTTTCTTT.

The V gene is TRBV30, the J gene TRBJ1-1; no firm D call. The V gene's germline CDR1 is GTSNPN and CDR2 SVGIG (reference sequence). The CDR3 runs to 11 residues. With 3 bases removed from V and 8 bases from J, the gap between germline ends came to 10 bases. CDR3 nucleotides: TGTGCCTGGAGGGAGAATGGGGAAGCTTTCTTT. As protein: CAWRENGEAFF.

The J gene is TRBJ1-4, the V gene TRBV23-1; TRBD1 is a possible D gene (6 bases). TRBV23-1 is an ORF for which the function is uncertain. The length of the CDR3 is 15 residues. The V end was cut by 3 bases, the J end by 6 bases, with 14 bases between. CDR3 loop: CASSHPGQGYEKLFF. The CDR3 DNA sequence: TGCGCCAGCAGTCATCCGGGTCAGGGGTATGAAAAACTGTTTTTT.

J is TRBJ2-1 and V is TRBV7-2; 8 bases agree with TRBD2. The germline CDR1 and CDR2 sequences are SGHTA and FQGNSA. V was clipped by 7 bases and J by 0 bases; unmatched bases: 8. This CDR3 has 16 amino acids. CDR3 bases: TGTGCCAGCACCCGCCGGGGGGGGAGCTCCTACAATGAGCAGTTCTTC. Amino acids: CASTRRGGSSYNEQFF.

The chain is built from TRBV11-2 and TRBJ1-1; maybe TRBD1 (5 bases). Germline lookup yields CDR1 SGHAT and CDR2 FQNNGV. This CDR3 is 14 amino acids long. The ends were cut back, 2 bases at V and 5 bases at J, with 12 bases in the middle. CDR3 DNA sequence: TGTGCCAGCAGCTTAATCAGGGATGCAACTGAAGCTTTCTTT. This sequence encodes CASSLIRDATEAFF. Full variable domain (remainder filled in from reference TRBV11-2 and TRBJ1-1): EAGVAQSPRYKIIEKRQSVAFWCNPISGHATLYWYQQILGQGPKLLIQFQNNGVVDDSQLPKDRFSAERLKGVDSTLKIQPAKLEDSAVYLCASSLIRDATEAFFGQGTRLTVV.

This clone appeared once. V and J are TRBV28 and TRBJ2-5, with 10 nucleotides matching TRBD1. Trimming took 5 bases from V and 0 from J; bases not matched to a gene: 6. The CDR3 totals 16 residues. The V gene's germline CDR1 is MDHEN and CDR2 SYDVKM. In DNA form, the CDR3 reads TGTGCCAGCAGTCCTTGGACAGGGGGGAACCAAGAGACCCAGTACTTC. Encoded protein: CASSPWTGGNQETQYF.

The chain couples TRBV9 to TRBJ2-7; 8 bases match TRBD2. Germline-derived CDR1 and CDR2 are SGDLS and YYNGEE. CDR3 length: 14 residues. With V trimmed by 4 bases and J by 3 bases, 6 bases remained unmatched. The chain's CDR3 is CASSPAGTSYEQYF. Here the CDR3 DNA reads TGTGCCAGCAGCCCAGCCGGGACTAGCTACGAGCAGTACTTC.

This sequence joins TRBV18 and TRBJ2-2; 7 bases are shared with TRBD1. V gave up 2 bases and J gave up 4 bases; unmatched junction bases: 7. The CDR3 has 16 residues. The germline V gene encodes CDR1 KGHSH and CDR2 LQKENI. The CDR3 DNA is TGTGCCAGCTCACCATACAGGGGTTCGGGCACCGGGGAGCTGTTTTTT. Its protein product is CASSPYRGSGTGELFF.

The CDR3 sequence is CASSKPGVTNEKLFF. CDR3 nucleotide sequence: TGTGCCAGCAGCAAACCGGGGGTAACTAATGAAAAACTGTTTTTT. The chain couples TRBV21-1 to TRBJ1-4. TRBV21-1 is a pseudogene. This CDR3 is built from 15 residues.

This rearrangement joins TRBV6-5 to TRBJ1-6; 7 nucleotides align to TRBD1. Germline CDR1 reads MNHEY; CDR2 reads SVGAGI. The CDR3 covers 15 residues. J was trimmed by 0 bases and V by 6 bases; bases with no gene match: 2. The chain's CDR3 is CASRGQSSYNSPLHF. CDR3 nucleotides: TGTGCCAGCAGGGGACAGAGCTCCTATAATTCACCCCTCCACTTT.

The chain joins TRBV2 to TRBJ1-5; D might be TRBD1 (5 bases). The CDR3 extends over 16 amino acids. Germline V gene lookup returns CDR1 SNHLY and CDR2 FYNNEI. Trimming left V 5 bases short and J 1 base short, with 15 bases between. CDR3 amino acids: CASSSSGGGSNQPQHF. The CDR3 nucleotides read TGTGCCAGCAGTTCCTCGGGGGGTGGGAGCAATCAGCCCCAGCATTTT.

This clone is a singleton in its sample. V is TRBV11-2 and J is TRBJ1-3, with TRBD1 as a possible D gene (5 bases). Germline V gene data show CDR1 as SGHAT and CDR2 as FQNNGV. Trimming pared 3 bases from V and 1 base from J, leaving 7 bases between. The CDR3 consists of 14 residues. This chain's CDR3 is CASSLTVSGNTIYF. The CDR3, as DNA: TGTGCCAGCAGCTTGACAGTATCTGGAAACACCATATATTTT.

This sequence joins TRBV9 and TRBJ1-1; D is possibly TRBD1 (5 bases). CDR1 is SGDLS, CDR2 YYNGEE, per germline. This CDR3 contains 16 residues. The ends were cut back, 0 bases at V and 0 bases at J, with 12 bases in the middle. The CDR3 here is CASSVGVGVMNTEAFF. The CDR3 DNA is TGTGCCAGCAGCGTAGGAGTAGGGGTCATGAACACTGAAGCTTTCTTT.

The rearrangement links TRBV6-5 to TRBJ1-6; D perhaps matches TRBD1 (6 bases). The CDR3 has 15 amino acids. CDR1 is MNHEY and CDR2 is SVGAGI in the germline V gene. V lost 5 bases and J lost 3, with 11 bases in between. CDR3 nucleotides: TGTGCCAGCAGTAGGACAGCAGTCTATAATTCACCCCTCCACTTT. Encoded protein: CASSRTAVYNSPLHF.

J is TRBJ2-7 and V is TRBV4-3; 8 bases agree with TRBD2. Germline assignment: CDR1 LGHNA and CDR2 YSLEER. The CDR3 length is 15 residues. Unmatched junction bases numbered 4, after V lost 1 base and J lost 2 bases. This chain's CDR3 is CASSQASGGPYEQYF. The DNA for the CDR3 is TGCGCCAGCAGCCAAGCTTCGGGGGGGCCCTACGAGCAGTACTTC.